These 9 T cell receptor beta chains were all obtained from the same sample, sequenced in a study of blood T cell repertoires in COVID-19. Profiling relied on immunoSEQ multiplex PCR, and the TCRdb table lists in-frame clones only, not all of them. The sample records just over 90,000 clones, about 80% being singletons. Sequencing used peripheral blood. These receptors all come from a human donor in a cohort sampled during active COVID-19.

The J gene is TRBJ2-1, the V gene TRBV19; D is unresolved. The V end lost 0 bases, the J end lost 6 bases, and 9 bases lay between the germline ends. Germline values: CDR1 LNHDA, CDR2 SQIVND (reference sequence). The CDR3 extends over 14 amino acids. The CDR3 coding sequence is TGTGCCAGTAGTATAGATCTACGGAGCAATGAGCAGTTCTTC. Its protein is CASSIDLRSNEQFF.

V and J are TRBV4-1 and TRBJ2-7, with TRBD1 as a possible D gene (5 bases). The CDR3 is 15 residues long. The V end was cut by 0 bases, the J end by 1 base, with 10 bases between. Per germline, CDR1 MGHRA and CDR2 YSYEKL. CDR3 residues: CASSQDVRQSYEQYF. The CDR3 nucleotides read TGCGCCAGCAGCCAAGACGTGAGACAGTCCTACGAGCAGTACTTC.

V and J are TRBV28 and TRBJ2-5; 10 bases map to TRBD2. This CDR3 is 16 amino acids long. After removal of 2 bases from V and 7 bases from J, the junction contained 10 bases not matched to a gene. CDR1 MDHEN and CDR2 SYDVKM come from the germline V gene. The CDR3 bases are TGTGCCAGCAGTTTAGTAAGCGGGGGGGCCAGAGGGACCCAGTACTTC. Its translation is CASSLVSGGARGTQYF.

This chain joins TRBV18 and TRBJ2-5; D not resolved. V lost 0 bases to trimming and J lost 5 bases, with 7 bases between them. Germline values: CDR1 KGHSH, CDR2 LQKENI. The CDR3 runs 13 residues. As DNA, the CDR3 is TGTGCCAGCTCACCACCGGGCCGGGAGACCCAGTACTTC. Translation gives CASSPPGRETQYF.

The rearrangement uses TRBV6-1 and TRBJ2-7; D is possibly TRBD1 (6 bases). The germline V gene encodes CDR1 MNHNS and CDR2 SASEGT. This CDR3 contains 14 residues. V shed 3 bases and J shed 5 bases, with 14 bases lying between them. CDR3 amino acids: CASSEGTLRNEQYF. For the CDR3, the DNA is TGTGCCAGCAGTGAGGGGACATTAAGGAACGAGCAGTACTTC.

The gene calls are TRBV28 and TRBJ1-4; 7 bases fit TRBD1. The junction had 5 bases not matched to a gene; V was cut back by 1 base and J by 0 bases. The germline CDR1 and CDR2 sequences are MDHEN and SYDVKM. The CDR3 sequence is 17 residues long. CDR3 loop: CASSLSGQGATNEKLFF. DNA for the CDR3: TGTGCCAGCAGTTTATCAGGCCAGGGGGCAACTAATGAAAAACTGTTTTTT. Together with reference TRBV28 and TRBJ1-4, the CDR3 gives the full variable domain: DVKVTQSSRYLVKRTGEKVFLECVQDMDHENMFWYRQDPGLGLRLIYFSYDVKMKEKGDIPEGYSVSREKKERFSLILESASTNQTSMYLCASSLSGQGATNEKLFFGSGTQLSVL.

CDR3 residues: CARHFEQAGPQETQYF. CDR3 DNA: TGCGCCAGACACTTCGAGCAAGCGGGGCCCCAAGAGACCCAGTACTTC. The rearrangement joins TRBV23-1 to TRBJ2-5, with 7 nucleotides matching TRBD2. TRBV23-1 is recorded as an ORF, its role being uncertain. CDR3 length: 16 amino acids. V lost 9 bases to trimming and J lost 1 base; unmatched junction nucleotides: 14.

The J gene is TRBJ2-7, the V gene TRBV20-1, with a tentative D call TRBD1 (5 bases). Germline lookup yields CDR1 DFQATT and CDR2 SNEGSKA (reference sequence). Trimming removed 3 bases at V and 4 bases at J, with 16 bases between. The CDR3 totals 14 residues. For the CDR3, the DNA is TGCAGTGCTAGTCACCAGGGCGTGGGATACGAGCAGTACTTC. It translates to CSASHQGVGYEQYF.

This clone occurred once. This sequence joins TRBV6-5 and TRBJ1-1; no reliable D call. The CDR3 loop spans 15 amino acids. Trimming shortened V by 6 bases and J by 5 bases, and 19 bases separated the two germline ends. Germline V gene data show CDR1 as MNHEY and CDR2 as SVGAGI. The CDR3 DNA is TGTGCCAGCAGATCCGGGGAGCTTCTAGGGACTGAAGCTTTCTTT. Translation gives CASRSGELLGTEAFF.